This T cell receptor beta chain was captured in a study of beta chain features in type 1 diabetes. Across the whole study: The number of sorted cells examined across all samples was some 100 million.

Since all of the isolated RNA was reverse transcribed, expressed TCRB transcripts were what got sequenced. Some clones are missing from TCRdb's copy, which holds only in-frame ones; the method was immunoSEQ multiplex PCR. The sample records over 150,000 clones, around a tenth being singletons. CDR1 and CDR2 (germline): LGHNA, YNFKEQ. The CDR3 loop spans 15 amino acids. The ends lost 4 bases at V and 4 bases at J; junction bases unmatched: 7. Study outcomes and limitations: Sequencing from cDNA could over-represent high-TCR-expressing cells. Within each of all four CD4+ subsets, Type 1 diabetes patients had TCRB CDR3s that were moderately but significantly shorter.

Note on this clone: The antigen remains unidentified.

The TCR sequence derives from a man aged 25 to 40 with type 1 diabetes. The sequenced sample consisted of central memory CD4+ T cells from blood. The chain carries TRBV4-2 and TRBJ1-2; the match to TRBD1 covers 9 bases. As DNA, the CDR3 is TGTGCCAGCAGCCCTGGGACAGGGTTAGGCTATGGCTACACCTTC. Protein product: CASSPGTGLGYGYTF.